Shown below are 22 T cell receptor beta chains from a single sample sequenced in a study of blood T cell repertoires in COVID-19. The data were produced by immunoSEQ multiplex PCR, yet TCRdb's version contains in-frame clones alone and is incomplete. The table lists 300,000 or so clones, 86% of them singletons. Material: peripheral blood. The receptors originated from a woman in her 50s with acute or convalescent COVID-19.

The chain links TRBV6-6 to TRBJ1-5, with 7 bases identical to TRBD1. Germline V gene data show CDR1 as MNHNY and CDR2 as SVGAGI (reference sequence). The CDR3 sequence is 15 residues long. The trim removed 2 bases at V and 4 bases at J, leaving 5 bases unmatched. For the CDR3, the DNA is TGTGCCAGCAGTTACCTTGGGACAGAAAATCAGCCCCAGCATTTT. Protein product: CASSYLGTENQPQHF.

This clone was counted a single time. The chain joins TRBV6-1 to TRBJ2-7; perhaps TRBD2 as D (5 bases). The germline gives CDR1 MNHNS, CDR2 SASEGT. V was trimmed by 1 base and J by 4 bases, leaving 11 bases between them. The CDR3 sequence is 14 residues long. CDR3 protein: CASSEGGIAYEQYF. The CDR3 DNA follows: TGTGCCAGCAGTGAAGGAGGGATCGCTTACGAGCAGTACTTC.

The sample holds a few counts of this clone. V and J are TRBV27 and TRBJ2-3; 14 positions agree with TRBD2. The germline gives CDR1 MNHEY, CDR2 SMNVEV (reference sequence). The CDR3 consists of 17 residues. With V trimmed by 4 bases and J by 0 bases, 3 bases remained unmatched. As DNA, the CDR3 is TGTGCCAGCAGTTCGACTAGCGGGAGGGGAAGCACAGATACGCAGTATTTT. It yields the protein CASSSTSGRGSTDTQYF.

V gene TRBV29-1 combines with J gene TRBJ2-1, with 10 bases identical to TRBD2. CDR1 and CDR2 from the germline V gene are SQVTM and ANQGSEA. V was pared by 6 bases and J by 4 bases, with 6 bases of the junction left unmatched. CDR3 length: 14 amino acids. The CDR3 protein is CSVRLAGLYNEQFF. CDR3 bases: TGCAGCGTGCGACTAGCGGGCTTATACAATGAGCAGTTCTTC.

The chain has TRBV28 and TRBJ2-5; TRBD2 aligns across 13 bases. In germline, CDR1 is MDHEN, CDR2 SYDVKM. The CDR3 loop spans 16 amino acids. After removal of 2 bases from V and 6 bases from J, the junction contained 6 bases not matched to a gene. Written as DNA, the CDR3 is TGTGCCAGCAGTTTACCCTGGACTAGCGGGAGAAAGACCCAGTACTTC. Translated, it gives CASSLPWTSGRKTQYF.

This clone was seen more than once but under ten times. DNA for the CDR3: TGTGCCAGCAGTGAAGTCGTCGGGACTGCTAACTATGGCTACACCTTC. This gives the protein CASSEVVGTANYGYTF. The chain recombines TRBV6-1 with TRBJ1-2; TRBD1 is a possible D gene (5 bases). CDR3 length: 16 residues. Germline CDR1 and CDR2: MNHNS and SASEGT. V lost 1 base, J lost 0 bases, and 12 bases lay in between.

The CDR3, as DNA: TGTGCCAGCAGTGAACAGGACAGGGTTTGGACCGGGGAGCTGTTTTTT. It codes for CASSEQDRVWTGELFF. The chain carries TRBV6-1 and TRBJ2-2, with TRBD1 identical over 8 bases. Germline CDR1 is MNHNS and CDR2 is SASEGT. This CDR3 has 16 amino acids. V was pared by 2 bases and J by 5 bases, with 7 bases of the junction left unmatched.

The CDR3 nucleotides read TGTGCCAGTAGTATTAAAACGGGAGGTCTGCGAGTGAGGGAGCTGTTTTTT. It is translated as CASSIKTGGLRVRELFF. The chain links TRBV19 to TRBJ2-2; 7 bases align to TRBD2. From germline, CDR1 is LNHDA and CDR2 SQIVND (reference sequence). This CDR3 region has 17 residues. V gave up 3 bases and J gave up 9 bases; unmatched junction bases: 16.

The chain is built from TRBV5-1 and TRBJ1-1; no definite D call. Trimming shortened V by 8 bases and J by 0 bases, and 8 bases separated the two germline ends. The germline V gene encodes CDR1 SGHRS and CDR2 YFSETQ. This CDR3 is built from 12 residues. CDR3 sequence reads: CASKEVNTEAFF. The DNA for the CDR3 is TGCGCCAGTAAAGAGGTGAACACTGAAGCTTTCTTT. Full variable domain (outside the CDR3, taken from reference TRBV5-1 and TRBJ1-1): KAGVTQTPRYLIKTRGQQVTLSCSPISGHRSVSWYQQTPGQGLQFLFEYFSETQRNKGNFPGRFSGRQFSNSRSEMNVSTLELGDSALYLCASKEVNTEAFFGQGTRLTVV.

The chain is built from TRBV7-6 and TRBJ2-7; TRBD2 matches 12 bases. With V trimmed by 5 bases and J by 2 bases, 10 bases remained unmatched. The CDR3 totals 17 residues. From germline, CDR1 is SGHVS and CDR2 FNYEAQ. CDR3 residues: CASSPRTSGIFAYEQYF. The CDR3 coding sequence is TGTGCCAGCAGCCCGAGGACTAGCGGGATATTTGCCTACGAGCAGTACTTC.

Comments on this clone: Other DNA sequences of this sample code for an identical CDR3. The chain's CDR3 is CASSETSGTYEQYF. The CDR3 nucleotides are TGTGCCAGCAGTGAGACTAGCGGGACGTACGAGCAGTACTTC. The rearrangement uses TRBV2 and TRBJ2-7; TRBD2 agrees at 11 bases. Looked up from germline, CDR1 is SNHLY and CDR2 is FYNNEI. The CDR3 consists of 14 residues. Trimming took 3 bases from V and 4 from J; bases not matched to a gene: 2.

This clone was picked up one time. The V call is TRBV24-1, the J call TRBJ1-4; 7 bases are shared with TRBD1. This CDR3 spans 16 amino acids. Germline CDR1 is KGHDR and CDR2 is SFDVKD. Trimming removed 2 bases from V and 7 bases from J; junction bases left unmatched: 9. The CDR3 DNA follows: TGTGCCACCAGTGATTGGGGCACAGGGGAAGCTGAAAAACTGTTTTTT. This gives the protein CATSDWGTGEAEKLFF.

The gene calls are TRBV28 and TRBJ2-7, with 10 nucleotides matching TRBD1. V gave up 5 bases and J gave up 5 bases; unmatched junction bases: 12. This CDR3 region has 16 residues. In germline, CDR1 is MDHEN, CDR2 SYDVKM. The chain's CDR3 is CASSPTPGQGKDEQYF. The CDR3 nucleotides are TGTGCCAGCAGTCCGACACCGGGACAGGGGAAAGACGAGCAGTACTTC.

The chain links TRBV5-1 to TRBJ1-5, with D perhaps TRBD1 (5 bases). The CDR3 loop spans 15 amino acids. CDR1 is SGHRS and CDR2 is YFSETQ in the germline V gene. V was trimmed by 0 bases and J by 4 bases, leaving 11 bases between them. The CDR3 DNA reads TGCGCCAGCAGCTTGGAGGGCCAGGGAAATCAGCCCCAGCATTTT. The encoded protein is CASSLEGQGNQPQHF.

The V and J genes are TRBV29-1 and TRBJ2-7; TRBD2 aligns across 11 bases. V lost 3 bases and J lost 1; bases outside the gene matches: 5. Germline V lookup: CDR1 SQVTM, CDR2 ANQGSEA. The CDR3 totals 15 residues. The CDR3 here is CSVELAGGLSYEQYF. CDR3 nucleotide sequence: TGCAGCGTTGAGCTAGCGGGAGGTTTATCCTACGAGCAGTACTTC.

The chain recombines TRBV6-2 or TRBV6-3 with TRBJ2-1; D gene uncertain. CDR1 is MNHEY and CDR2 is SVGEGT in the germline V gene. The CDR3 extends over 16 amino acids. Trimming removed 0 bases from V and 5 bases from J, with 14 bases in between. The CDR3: CASSYSSNHQDNEQFF. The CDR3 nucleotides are TGTGCCAGCAGTTACTCGAGTAATCACCAAGACAATGAGCAGTTCTTC.

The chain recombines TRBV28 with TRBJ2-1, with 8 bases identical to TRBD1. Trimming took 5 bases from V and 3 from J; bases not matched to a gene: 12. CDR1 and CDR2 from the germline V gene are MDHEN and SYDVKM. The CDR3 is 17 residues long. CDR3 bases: TGTGCCAGCAGTAAAACAGGGGGGCAAACGAACTACAATGAGCAGTTCTTC. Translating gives CASSKTGGQTNYNEQFF.

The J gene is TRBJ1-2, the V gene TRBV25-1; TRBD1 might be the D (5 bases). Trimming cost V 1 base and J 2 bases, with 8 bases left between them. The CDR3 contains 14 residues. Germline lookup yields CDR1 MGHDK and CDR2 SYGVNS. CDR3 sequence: CASSESGGNYGYTF. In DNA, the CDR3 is TGTGCCAGCAGTGAATCGGGGGGGAACTATGGCTACACCTTC.

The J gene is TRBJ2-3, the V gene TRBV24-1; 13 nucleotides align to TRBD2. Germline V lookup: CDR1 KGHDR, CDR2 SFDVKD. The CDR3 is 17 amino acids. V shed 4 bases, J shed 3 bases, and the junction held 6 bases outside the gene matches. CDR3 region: CATSDLGLAGRTDTQYF. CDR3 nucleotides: TGTGCCACCAGTGACCTGGGACTAGCGGGACGGACAGATACGCAGTATTTT.

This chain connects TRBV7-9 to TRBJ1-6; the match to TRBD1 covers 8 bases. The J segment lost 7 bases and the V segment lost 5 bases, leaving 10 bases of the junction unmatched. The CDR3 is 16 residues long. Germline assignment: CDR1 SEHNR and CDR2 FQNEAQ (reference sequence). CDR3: CASSRVLTGGNSPLHF. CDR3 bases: TGTGCCAGCAGCCGTGTACTAACAGGGGGAAATTCACCCCTCCACTTT.

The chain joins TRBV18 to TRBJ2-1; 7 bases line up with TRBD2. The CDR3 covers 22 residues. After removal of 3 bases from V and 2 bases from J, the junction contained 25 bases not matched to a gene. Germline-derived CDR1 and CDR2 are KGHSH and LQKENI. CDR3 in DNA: TGTGCCAGCTCACCTCAGGGAGTCATATGGGCTAGCGGACTACCAACCTACAATGAGCAGTTCTTC. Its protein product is CASSPQGVIWASGLPTYNEQFF.

The CDR3 region is CATSDLNRGIAGELFF. CDR3 in DNA: TGTGCCACCAGTGATTTGAACAGGGGGATCGCCGGGGAGCTGTTTTTT. The chain joins TRBV24-1 to TRBJ2-2; 8 positions agree with TRBD1. The V gene's germline CDR1 is KGHDR and CDR2 SFDVKD. CDR3 size: 16 residues. The V segment lost 0 bases and the J segment 6 bases; nucleotides outside the gene matches: 5.